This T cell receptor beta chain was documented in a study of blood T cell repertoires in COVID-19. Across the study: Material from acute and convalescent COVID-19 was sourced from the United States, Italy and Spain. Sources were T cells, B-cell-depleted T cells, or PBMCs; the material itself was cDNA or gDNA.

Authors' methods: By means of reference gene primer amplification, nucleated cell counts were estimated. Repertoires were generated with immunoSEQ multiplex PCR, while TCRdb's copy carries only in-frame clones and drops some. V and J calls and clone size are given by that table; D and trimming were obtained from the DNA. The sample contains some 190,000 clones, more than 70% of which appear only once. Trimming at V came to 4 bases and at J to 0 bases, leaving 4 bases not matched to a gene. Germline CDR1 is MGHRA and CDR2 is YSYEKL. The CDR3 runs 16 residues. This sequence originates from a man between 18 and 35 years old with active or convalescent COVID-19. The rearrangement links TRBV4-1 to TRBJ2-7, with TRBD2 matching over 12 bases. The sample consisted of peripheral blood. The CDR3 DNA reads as TGCGCCAGCAGCCCCCGGACTAGCGGGAACTCCTACGAGCAGTACTTC. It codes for CASSPRTSGNSYEQYF.